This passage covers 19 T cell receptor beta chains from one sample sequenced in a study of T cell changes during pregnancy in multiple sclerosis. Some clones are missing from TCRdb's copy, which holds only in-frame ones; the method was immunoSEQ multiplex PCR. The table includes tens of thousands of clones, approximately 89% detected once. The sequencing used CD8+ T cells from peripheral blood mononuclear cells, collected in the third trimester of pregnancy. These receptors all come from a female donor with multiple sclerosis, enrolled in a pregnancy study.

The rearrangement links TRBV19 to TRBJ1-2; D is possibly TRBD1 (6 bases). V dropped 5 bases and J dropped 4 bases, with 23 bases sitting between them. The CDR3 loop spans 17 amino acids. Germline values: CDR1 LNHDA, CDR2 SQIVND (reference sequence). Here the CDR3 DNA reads TGTGCCAGTAGTCTTTCGGGGGGCCCATCCGAGAGCTATGGCTACACCTTC. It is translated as CASSLSGGPSESYGYTF.

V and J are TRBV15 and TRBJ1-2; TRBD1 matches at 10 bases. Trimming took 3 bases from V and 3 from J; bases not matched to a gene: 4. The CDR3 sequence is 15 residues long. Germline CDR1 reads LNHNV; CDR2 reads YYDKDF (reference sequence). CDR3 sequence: CATSSRDRGYYGYTF. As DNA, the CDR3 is TGTGCCACCAGCAGCCGGGACAGGGGATACTATGGCTACACCTTC.

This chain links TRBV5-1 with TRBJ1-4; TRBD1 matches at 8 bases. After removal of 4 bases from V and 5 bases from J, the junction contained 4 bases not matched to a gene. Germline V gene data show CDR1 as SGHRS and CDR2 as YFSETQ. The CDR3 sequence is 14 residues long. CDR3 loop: CASSPGTGNEKLFF. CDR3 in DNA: TGCGCCAGCAGCCCGGGGACAGGCAATGAAAAACTGTTTTTT. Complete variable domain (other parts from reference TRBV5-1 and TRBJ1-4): KAGVTQTPRYLIKTRGQQVTLSCSPISGHRSVSWYQQTPGQGLQFLFEYFSETQRNKGNFPGRFSGRQFSNSRSEMNVSTLELGDSALYLCASSPGTGNEKLFFGSGTQLSVL.

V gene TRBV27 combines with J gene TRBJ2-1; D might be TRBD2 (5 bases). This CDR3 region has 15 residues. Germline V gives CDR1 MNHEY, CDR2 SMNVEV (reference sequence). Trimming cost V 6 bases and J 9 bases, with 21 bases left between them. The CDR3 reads CASRIVSGGHPEQFF. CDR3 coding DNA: TGTGCCAGCAGAATTGTCTCTGGCGGGCATCCTGAGCAGTTCTTC.

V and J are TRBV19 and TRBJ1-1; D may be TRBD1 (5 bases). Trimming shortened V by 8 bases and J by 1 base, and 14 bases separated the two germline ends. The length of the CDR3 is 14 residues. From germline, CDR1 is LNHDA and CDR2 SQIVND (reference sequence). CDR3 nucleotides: TGTGCCAGTGAAGGGACTCTCGCGAACACTGAAGCTTTCTTT. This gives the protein CASEGTLANTEAFF. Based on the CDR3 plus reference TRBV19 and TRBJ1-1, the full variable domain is DGGITQSPKYLFRKEGQNVTLSCEQNLNHDAMYWYRQDPGQGLRLIYYSQIVNDFQKGDIAEGYSVSREKKESFPLTVTSAQKNPTAFYLCASEGTLANTEAFFGQGTRLTVV.

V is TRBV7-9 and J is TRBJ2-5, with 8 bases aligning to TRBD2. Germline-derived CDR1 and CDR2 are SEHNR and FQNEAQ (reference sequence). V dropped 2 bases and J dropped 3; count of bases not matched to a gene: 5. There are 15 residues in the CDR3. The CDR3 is CASSLYGGAKETQYF. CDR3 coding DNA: TGTGCCAGCAGCTTATACGGGGGGGCCAAAGAGACCCAGTACTTC.

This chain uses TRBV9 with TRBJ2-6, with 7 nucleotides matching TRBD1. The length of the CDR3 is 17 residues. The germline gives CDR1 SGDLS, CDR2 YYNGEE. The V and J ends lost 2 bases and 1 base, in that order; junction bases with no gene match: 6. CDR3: CASSVGQTESGANVLTF. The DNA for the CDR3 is TGTGCCAGCAGCGTGGGACAGACAGAGTCTGGGGCCAACGTCCTGACTTTC.

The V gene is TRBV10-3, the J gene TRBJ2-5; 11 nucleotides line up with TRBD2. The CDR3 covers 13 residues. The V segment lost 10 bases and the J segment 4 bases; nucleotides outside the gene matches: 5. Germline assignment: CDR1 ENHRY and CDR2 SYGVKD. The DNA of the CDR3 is TGTGCCAGCAGACTAGCGGGACTAGAGACCCAGTACTTC. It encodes CASRLAGLETQYF.

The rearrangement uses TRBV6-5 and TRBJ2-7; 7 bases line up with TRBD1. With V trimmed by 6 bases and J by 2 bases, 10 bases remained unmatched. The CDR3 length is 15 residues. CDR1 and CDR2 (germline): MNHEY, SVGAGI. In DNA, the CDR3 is TGTGCCAGCAGGGCCCCCAGGGGGAATACCTACGAGCAGTACTTC. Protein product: CASRAPRGNTYEQYF.

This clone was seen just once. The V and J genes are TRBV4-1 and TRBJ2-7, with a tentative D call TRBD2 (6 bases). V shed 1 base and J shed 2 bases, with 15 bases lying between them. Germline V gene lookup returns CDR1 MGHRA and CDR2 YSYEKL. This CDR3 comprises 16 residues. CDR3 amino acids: CASSQGTGLEAYEQYF. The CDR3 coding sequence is TGCGCCAGCAGCCAAGGGACGGGACTGGAAGCCTACGAGCAGTACTTC.

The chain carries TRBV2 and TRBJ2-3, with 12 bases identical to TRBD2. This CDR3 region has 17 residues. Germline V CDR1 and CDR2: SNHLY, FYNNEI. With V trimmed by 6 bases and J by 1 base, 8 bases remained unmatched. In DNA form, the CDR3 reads TGTGCCAGCAGGGCTACAAGACTAGCGGGGGGCACAGATACGCAGTATTTT. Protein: CASRATRLAGGTDTQYF.

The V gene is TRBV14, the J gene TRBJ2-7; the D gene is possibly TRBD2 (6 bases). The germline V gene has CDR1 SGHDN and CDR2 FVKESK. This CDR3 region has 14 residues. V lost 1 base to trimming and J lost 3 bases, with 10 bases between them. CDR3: CASSQGVGSYEQYF. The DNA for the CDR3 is TGTGCCAGCAGCCAAGGGGTCGGGAGCTACGAGCAGTACTTC.

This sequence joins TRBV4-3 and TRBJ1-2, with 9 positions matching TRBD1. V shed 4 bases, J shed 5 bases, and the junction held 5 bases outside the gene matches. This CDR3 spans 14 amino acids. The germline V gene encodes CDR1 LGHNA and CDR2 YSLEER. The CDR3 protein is CASSPYRGHYGYTF. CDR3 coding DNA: TGCGCCAGCAGCCCCTACAGGGGGCATTATGGCTACACCTTC.

The CDR3 protein is CASSSIGSYEQYF. CDR3 DNA sequence: TGTGCCAGCAGTTCGATCGGCTCCTACGAGCAGTACTTC. The rearrangement links TRBV6-6 to TRBJ2-7; D gene uncertain. V was shortened by 4 bases and J by 0 bases, with 7 bases between the two germline ends. Per germline, CDR1 MNHNY and CDR2 SVGAGI (reference sequence). The CDR3 consists of 13 residues.

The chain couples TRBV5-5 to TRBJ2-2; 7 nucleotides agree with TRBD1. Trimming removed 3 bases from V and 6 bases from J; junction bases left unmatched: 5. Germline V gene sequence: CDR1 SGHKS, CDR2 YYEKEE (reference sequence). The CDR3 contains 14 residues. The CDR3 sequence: CASSSTGKAGELFF. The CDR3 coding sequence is TGTGCCAGCAGCTCGACAGGGAAGGCCGGGGAGCTGTTTTTT. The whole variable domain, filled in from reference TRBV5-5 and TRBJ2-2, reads DAGVTQSPTHLIKTRGQQVTLRCSPISGHKSVSWYQQVLGQGPQFIFQYYEKEERGRGNFPDRFSARQFPNYSSELNVNALLLGDSALYLCASSSTGKAGELFFGEGSRLTVL.

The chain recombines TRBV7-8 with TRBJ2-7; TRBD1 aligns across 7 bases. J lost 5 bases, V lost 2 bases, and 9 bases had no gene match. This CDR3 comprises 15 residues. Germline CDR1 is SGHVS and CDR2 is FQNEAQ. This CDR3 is CASSLFRGSGDEQYF. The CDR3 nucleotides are TGTGCCAGCAGCTTATTCAGGGGGAGCGGCGACGAGCAGTACTTC.

The CDR3 protein is CASSLGQGNTEAFF. The DNA of the CDR3 is TGTGCCAGCAGCTTAGGACAGGGGAACACTGAAGCTTTCTTT. The chain links TRBV11-2 to TRBJ1-1; 7 bases are a match to TRBD1. Trimming took 1 base from V and 1 from J; bases not matched to a gene: 0. The germline V gene has CDR1 SGHAT and CDR2 FQNNGV. The length of the CDR3 is 14 residues.

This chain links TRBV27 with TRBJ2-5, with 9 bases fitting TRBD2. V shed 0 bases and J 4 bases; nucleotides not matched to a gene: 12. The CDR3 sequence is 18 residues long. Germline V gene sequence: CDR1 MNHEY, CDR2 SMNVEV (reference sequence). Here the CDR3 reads CASSLSIVAGGPVETQYF. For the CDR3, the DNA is TGTGCCAGCAGTTTATCGATTGTGGCGGGAGGGCCGGTAGAGACCCAGTACTTC.

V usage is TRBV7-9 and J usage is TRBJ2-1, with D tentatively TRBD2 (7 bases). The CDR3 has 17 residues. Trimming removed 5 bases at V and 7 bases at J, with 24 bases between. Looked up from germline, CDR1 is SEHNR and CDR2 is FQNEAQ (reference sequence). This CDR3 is CASSTSGGGGPLNEQFF. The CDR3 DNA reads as TGTGCCAGCAGCACCTCCGGAGGGGGGGGGCCCTTGAATGAGCAGTTCTTC.